Below are 3 T cell receptor beta chains sequenced from a single sample in a study of T cells in Graves' hyperthyroidism and ophthalmopathy. TCR beta CDR3 regions were amplified from RNA. In the first-round RT-PCR of the TCR CDR3, the HTBI primer set was used. TCRdb independently ran MiXCR on the multiplex PCR reads; one entry per CDR3 protein. The data show about 520,000 distinct CDR3 sequences, approximately 25% seen once. What was sequenced was blood. The receptor set was obtained from a young woman with Graves' ophthalmopathy.

The table lists this clonotype with many counts. The V gene is TRBV3-1, the J gene TRBJ2-2; 9 nucleotides align to TRBD1. There are 16 residues in the CDR3. V was pared by 0 bases and J by 3 bases, with 2 bases of the junction left unmatched. Germline values: CDR1 LGHDT, CDR2 YNNKEL (reference sequence). For the CDR3, the DNA is TGTGCCAGCAGCCAAGAGTGGGACAGGGACACCGGGGAGCTGTTTTTT. It translates to CASSQEWDRDTGELFF.

This clonotype was recorded at least ten times. The V call is TRBV6-1, the J call TRBJ1-5; D ambiguous. V was cut by 4 bases and J by 4 bases, with 11 bases left in between. Germline V CDR1 and CDR2: MNHNS, SASEGT. This CDR3 has 14 residues. CDR3 amino acids: CASSGGSANQPQHF. The CDR3 DNA sequence: TGTGCCAGCAGTGGAGGGTCTGCGAATCAGCCCCAGCATTTT.

The chain recombines TRBV15 with TRBJ2-7; D might be TRBD1 or TRBD2, each matching 5 bases. Germline V CDR1 and CDR2: LNHNV, YYDKDF (reference sequence). V dropped 3 bases and J dropped 0 bases, with 9 bases sitting between them. The CDR3 totals 14 residues. DNA of the CDR3: TGTGCCACCAGCAGGGGGGTCAGCTCCTACGAGCAGTACTTC. Its translation: CATSRGVSSYEQYF.